The rows below give T cell receptor beta chains drawn from one sample of a study of cytomegalovirus exposure and HLA in healthy donors. The data were produced by immunoSEQ multiplex PCR, yet TCRdb's version contains in-frame clones alone and is incomplete. The repertoire consists of around 95,000 clones, with around 74% occurring once and the leading ten covering less than 2%. The sample taken for sequencing was PBMCs. The receptors derive from a male donor in good health and CMV-seronegative. Each CDR3 is given with its conserved first and last residue. D genes are given only for firm matches. Clone size is stated in some rows and not others, as once, few, many or a class when expanded.

V gene: TRBV6-6
J gene: TRBJ1-2
clone size: NA
D gene: NA
CDR3 DNA: TGTGCCAGCAGTTACTCTTTGTGGCAGAACTATGGCTACACCTTC
CDR3 protein: CASSYSLWQNYGYTF

V gene: TRBV5-6
J gene: TRBJ1-3
clone size: NA
D gene: NA
CDR3 DNA: TGTGCCAGCAGCCGCCCGCACGGGGGTGGAAACACCATATATTTT
CDR3 protein: CASSRPHGGGNTIYF

V gene: TRBV10-3
J gene: TRBJ2-1
clone size: NA
D gene: TRBD2
CDR3 DNA: TGTGCCATCAGTGACCTAGCGGACCCCATCAATGAGCAGTTCTTC
CDR3 protein: CAISDLADPINEQFF

V gene: TRBV5-4
J gene: TRBJ2-4
clone size: NA
D gene: TRBD1
CDR3 DNA: TGTGCCAGCAGCTTAGACAGGGGAACCAAAAACATTCAGTACTTC
CDR3 protein: CASSLDRGTKNIQYF

V gene: TRBV6-1
J gene: TRBJ1-4
clone size: NA
D gene: NA
CDR3 DNA: TGTGCCAGCAGTGAATCAGGCGCAACTAATGAAAAACTGTTTTTT
CDR3 protein: CASSESGATNEKLFF

V gene: TRBV30
J gene: TRBJ1-1
clone size: few
D gene: NA
CDR3 DNA: TGTGCCTGGAGTCCGGTGCGGACTGAAGCTTTCTTT
CDR3 protein: CAWSPVRTEAFF

V gene: TRBV30
J gene: TRBJ1-2
clone size: NA
D gene: NA
CDR3 DNA: TGTGCCTGGAGTCCCTCGAGGGCGGTTAACTATGGCTACACCTTC
CDR3 protein: CAWSPSRAVNYGYTF

V gene: TRBV7-9
J gene: TRBJ2-1
clone size: NA
D gene: TRBD2
CDR3 DNA: TGTGCCAGCAGCTTAGGCGGGGGCTACAATGAGCAGTTCTTC
CDR3 protein: CASSLGGGYNEQFF

V gene: TRBV27
J gene: TRBJ2-7
clone size: NA
D gene: NA
CDR3 DNA: TGTGCCAGCCAGGCGGGTAGCGCCGGTGAGCAGTACTTC
CDR3 protein: CASQAGSAGEQYF

V gene: TRBV28
J gene: TRBJ2-5
clone size: NA
D gene: TRBD2
CDR3 DNA: TGTGCCAGCAGTCCCCTTTACGCGGGAGTGGGGGAGACCCAGTACTTC
CDR3 protein: CASSPLYAGVGETQYF

V gene: TRBV19
J gene: TRBJ1-1
clone size: few
D gene: NA
CDR3 DNA: TGTGCCAGTACCGGACAGTGGATCGCCGCTTTCTTT
CDR3 protein: CASTGQWIAAFF

V gene: TRBV7-8
J gene: TRBJ2-1
clone size: NA
D gene: TRBD1
CDR3 DNA: TGTGCCAGCAGCTTAGCGTCAGGGGGCCGCTACAATGAGCAGTTCTTC
CDR3 protein: CASSLASGGRYNEQFF

V gene: TRBV19
J gene: TRBJ1-5
clone size: NA
D gene: NA
CDR3 DNA: TGTGCCAGTAGTATAGCCAAAGGACAGTATAGCAATCAGCCCCAGCATTTT
CDR3 protein: CASSIAKGQYSNQPQHF

V gene: TRBV6-5
J gene: TRBJ2-7
clone size: NA
D gene: NA
CDR3 DNA: TGTGCCAGCAGTTACCTCCACGAGCAGTACTTC
CDR3 protein: CASSYLHEQYF

V gene: TRBV19
J gene: TRBJ2-1
clone size: NA
D gene: NA
CDR3 DNA: TGTGCCACAGTCGACAGGTTAAGCGATGAGCAGTTCTTC
CDR3 protein: CATVDRLSDEQFF

V gene: TRBV7-2
J gene: TRBJ2-2
clone size: once
D gene: TRBD2
CDR3 DNA: TGTGCCAGCAGCTTATTCGTATTGACGGGCGGGAGCAGGGAGCTGTTTTTT
CDR3 protein: CASSLFVLTGGSRELFF

V gene: TRBV11-1
J gene: TRBJ2-2
clone size: once
D gene: TRBD1
CDR3 DNA: TGTGCCAGCAGCTTGGGACAGGTTGGAGGCGGGGAGCTGTTTTTT
CDR3 protein: CASSLGQVGGGELFF

V gene: TRBV27
J gene: TRBJ2-1
clone size: NA
D gene: TRBD2
CDR3 DNA: TGTGCCAGCGGCCCCCGACTAGCGATTTACAATGAGCAGTTCTTC
CDR3 protein: CASGPRLAIYNEQFF

V gene: TRBV5-6
J gene: TRBJ2-7
clone size: NA
D gene: NA
CDR3 DNA: TGTGCCAGCAGCTTGACGGGGAGCTCCTACGAGCAGTACTTC
CDR3 protein: CASSLTGSSYEQYF

V gene: TRBV7-3
J gene: TRBJ1-1
clone size: NA
D gene: NA
CDR3 DNA: TGTGCCAGCAGCTTTTCGGTGGACACTGAAGCTTTCTTT
CDR3 protein: CASSFSVDTEAFF

V gene: TRBV7-9
J gene: TRBJ1-1
clone size: NA
D gene: NA
CDR3 DNA: TGTGCCAGCAGCTTATCGGGTGGGTCGAACACTGAAGCTTTCTTT
CDR3 protein: CASSLSGGSNTEAFF

V gene: TRBV7-9
J gene: TRBJ2-5
clone size: NA
D gene: TRBD2
CDR3 DNA: TGTGCCAGCAGCCGTGGGGCTTGGGCTAGCGGACAAGAGACCCAGTACTTC
CDR3 protein: CASSRGAWASGQETQYF